The T cell receptor (beta chain) under discussion was sequenced for a study of blood T cell repertoires in COVID-19. Study summary: From T cells, B-cell-depleted T cells, or PBMCs came the material, which was cDNA or gDNA.

Original processing notes: How many nucleated cells were present was estimated from reference gene primer amplification. Generated by immunoSEQ multiplex PCR, the TCRdb table keeps only in-frame clones and is missing some. From that table come the V and J calls and clone size; the DNA was used to work out D and trimming. This sample has over 250,000 clones, with 65% to 90% found just once. The CDR3 totals 17 residues. Trimming cost V 3 bases and J 4 bases, with 20 bases left between them. Germline V gene sequence: CDR1 SGHRS, CDR2 YFSETQ. Seattle's cohort entered during active infection and was followed longitudinally.

Sequencing was done on a sample of peripheral blood. The V gene is TRBV5-1, the J gene TRBJ2-1; maybe TRBD2 (5 bases). The source of this sequence is a woman in her sixties or seventies with COVID-19, enrolled during active disease. CDR3 amino acids: CASSSPRRTLLYNEQFF. The DNA of the CDR3 is TGCGCCAGCAGCTCCCCCCGTAGGACTTTGCTTTACAATGAGCAGTTCTTC.